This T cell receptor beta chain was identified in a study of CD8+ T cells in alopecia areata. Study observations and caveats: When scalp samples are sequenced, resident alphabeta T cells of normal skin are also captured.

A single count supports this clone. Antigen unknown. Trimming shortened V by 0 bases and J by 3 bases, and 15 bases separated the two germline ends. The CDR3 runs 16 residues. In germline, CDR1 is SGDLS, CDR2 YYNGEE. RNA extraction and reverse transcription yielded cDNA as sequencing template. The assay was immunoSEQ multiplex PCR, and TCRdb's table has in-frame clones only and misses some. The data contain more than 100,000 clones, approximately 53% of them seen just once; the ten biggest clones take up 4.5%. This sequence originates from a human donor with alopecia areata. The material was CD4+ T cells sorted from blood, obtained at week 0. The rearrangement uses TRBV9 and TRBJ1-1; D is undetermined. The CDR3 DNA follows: TGTGCCAGCAGCGTAGTGCTCGGGAATGTAGACACTGAAGCTTTCTTT. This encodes CASSVVLGNVDTEAFF.